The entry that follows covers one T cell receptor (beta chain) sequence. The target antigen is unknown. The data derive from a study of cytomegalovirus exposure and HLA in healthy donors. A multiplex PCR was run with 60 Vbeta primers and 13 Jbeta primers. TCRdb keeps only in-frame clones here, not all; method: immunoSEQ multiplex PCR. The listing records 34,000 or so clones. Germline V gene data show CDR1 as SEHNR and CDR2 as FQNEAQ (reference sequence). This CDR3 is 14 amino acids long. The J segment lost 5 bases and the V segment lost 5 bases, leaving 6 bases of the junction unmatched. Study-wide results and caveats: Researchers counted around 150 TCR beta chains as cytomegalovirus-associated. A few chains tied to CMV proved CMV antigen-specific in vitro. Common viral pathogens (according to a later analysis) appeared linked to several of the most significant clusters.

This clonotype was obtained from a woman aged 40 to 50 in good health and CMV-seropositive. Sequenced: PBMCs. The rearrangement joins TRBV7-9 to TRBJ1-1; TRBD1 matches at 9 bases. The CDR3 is CASSPDRGGTEAFF. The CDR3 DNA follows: TGTGCCAGCAGCCCGGACAGGGGAGGGACTGAAGCTTTCTTT.